This T cell receptor beta chain is drawn from a study of blood T cells in healthy people across ages. This clonotype was counted only a few times. Combining a sample-barcoded 5' primer with a J-beta primer mix, a second PCR ran for about 6 to 12 cycles. MiXCR, run by TCRdb on the 5' RACE reads, gives a single entry per CDR3 protein. This table has approximately 1.5 million distinct CDR3 sequences, roughly 32% appearing once. Sequencing was done on a sample of blood. The TCR sequence derives from a woman in her 30s in good health.

CDR3 sequence: CASSQAFIGGGSQPQHF. In DNA form, the CDR3 reads TGCGCCAGCAGCCAAGCCTTCATCGGGGGGGGCAGTCAGCCCCAGCATTTT. The chain uses TRBV4-1 and TRBJ1-5; tentatively, D is TRBD1 (6 bases). Germline V gene sequence: CDR1 MGHRA, CDR2 YSYEKL. Trimming pared 1 base from V and 6 bases from J, leaving 19 bases between. The CDR3 extends over 17 amino acids.